One and the same sample provided the 11 T cell receptor beta chains below, sequenced in a study of T cell changes during pregnancy in multiple sclerosis. Generated by immunoSEQ multiplex PCR, the TCRdb table keeps only in-frame clones and is missing some. The repertoire has tens of thousands of clones, over 75% of them found once; the top ten carry around a tenth. Sequenced material: CD8+ T cells from peripheral blood mononuclear cells, taken before pregnancy. These receptors came from a female donor with multiple sclerosis, enrolled in a pregnancy study.

The chain employs TRBV7-9 and TRBJ2-6; weak D call: TRBD1 (6 bases). The V gene's germline CDR1 is SEHNR and CDR2 FQNEAQ (reference sequence). V was clipped by 0 bases and J by 2 bases, with 14 bases between them. This CDR3 has 18 residues. The CDR3 loop reads CASSLARTELAGANVLTF. The CDR3 DNA is TGTGCCAGCAGCTTAGCGAGGACAGAATTAGCTGGGGCCAACGTCCTGACTTTC. Supplemented by reference TRBV7-9 and TRBJ2-6, the full variable domain reads DTGVSQNPRHKITKRGQNVTFRCDPISEHNRLYWYRQTLGQGPEFLTYFQNEAQLEKSRLLSDRFSAERPKGSFSTLEIQRTEQGDSAMYLCASSLARTELAGANVLTFGAGSRLTVL.

CDR3 nucleotide sequence: TGTGCCAGCAGTTGGACTAGCGGGAGCTACGAGCAGTACTTC. Protein product: CASSWTSGSYEQYF. This chain joins TRBV2 and TRBJ2-7; TRBD2 aligns across 13 bases. V dropped 5 bases and J dropped 3; count of bases not matched to a gene: 1. The CDR3 is made up of 14 amino acids. Germline CDR1 reads SNHLY; CDR2 reads FYNNEI.

The chain has TRBV29-1 and TRBJ1-2, with TRBD1 matching 8 bases. The V gene's germline CDR1 is SQVTM and CDR2 ANQGSEA. The CDR3 contains 13 residues. The V and J ends lost 5 bases and 6 bases, in that order; junction bases with no gene match: 8. CDR3 nucleotides: TGCAGCGTTCCCGGATGGACAGGGCATGGCTACACCTTC. This codes for CSVPGWTGHGYTF.

The table lists this clone with a few counts. This rearrangement joins TRBV6-1 to TRBJ1-2, with a tentative D call TRBD1 (6 bases). The CDR3 loop spans 13 amino acids. V was trimmed by 6 bases and J by 3 bases, leaving 11 bases between them. Germline V lookup: CDR1 MNHNS, CDR2 SASEGT. In DNA form, the CDR3 reads TGTGCCAGCAGATCGACAGGCTACTATGGCTACACCTTC. Residues: CASRSTGYYGYTF.

The V call is TRBV5-5, the J call TRBJ1-5; tentative D call: TRBD1 (5 bases). Per germline, CDR1 SGHKS and CDR2 YYEKEE (reference sequence). The CDR3 sequence is 14 residues long. The V gene lost 5 bases and the J gene lost 2 bases, with 11 bases spanning the gap. CDR3 nucleotides: TGTGCCAGCAGACAGGATTTAGGCAATCAGCCCCAGCATTTT. Translation gives CASRQDLGNQPQHF.

The V gene is TRBV4-3, the J gene TRBJ2-7; 7 nucleotides align to TRBD2. The CDR3 covers 14 residues. After removal of 1 base from V and 3 bases from J, the junction contained 3 bases not matched to a gene. Per germline, CDR1 LGHNA and CDR2 YSLEER. CDR3 protein: CASSQAGRGYEQYF. The CDR3 DNA sequence: TGCGCCAGCAGCCAAGCAGGGAGGGGCTACGAGCAGTACTTC.

The V call is TRBV27, the J call TRBJ2-7; tentative D call: TRBD2 (6 bases). The CDR3 runs 17 residues. The germline V gene encodes CDR1 MNHEY and CDR2 SMNVEV (reference sequence). The V and J ends lost 2 bases and 3 bases respectively, with 20 bases between them. In DNA, the CDR3 is TGTGCCAGCAGTTTAGTAGCCCCTCGGGAGTTGAGCTACGAGCAGTACTTC. It specifies CASSLVAPRELSYEQYF.

This rearrangement joins TRBV25-1 to TRBJ2-3; weak D call: TRBD1 (6 bases). The CDR3 spans 16 residues. Per germline, CDR1 MGHDK and CDR2 SYGVNS. Trimming pared 1 base from V and 2 bases from J, leaving 13 bases between. The CDR3 sequence: CASSESPDRPTDTQYF. CDR3 nucleotide sequence: TGTGCCAGCAGTGAATCGCCGGACAGACCCACAGATACGCAGTATTTT.

V usage is TRBV2 and J usage is TRBJ1-1; D is undetermined. The germline V gene encodes CDR1 SNHLY and CDR2 FYNNEI. V was trimmed by 6 bases and J by 3 bases, leaving 20 bases between them. This CDR3 comprises 16 residues. The CDR3 DNA reads TGTGCCAGCAGGACAAGCCGGAAGGGAGGTGACACTGAAGCTTTCTTT. Encoded protein: CASRTSRKGGDTEAFF.

This chain uses TRBV5-6 with TRBJ2-7; 10 bases align to TRBD2. The CDR3 is 17 amino acids. Germline lookup yields CDR1 SGHDT and CDR2 YYEEEE. J was trimmed by 0 bases and V by 4 bases; bases with no gene match: 10. CDR3 protein: CASSQGLAGALSYEQYF. In DNA, the CDR3 is TGTGCCAGCAGCCAAGGCCTAGCGGGGGCCCTCTCCTACGAGCAGTACTTC.

This chain uses TRBV21-1 with TRBJ2-1; TRBD2, the D gene given by the table, was not confirmed from the DNA. TRBV21-1 is listed as a pseudogene. The CDR3 is made up of 17 amino acids. CDR3 DNA sequence: TGTGCCAGCAGCAAAGAAGAGGGACTAGCGTTTTTAGATGAGCAGTTCTTC. Encoded protein: CASSKEEGLAFLDEQFF.